This T cell receptor (beta chain) comes out of a study of blood T cells in healthy people across ages. For the study at large: About one barcoded beta molecule per two T cells was the capture yield of template switching. Regarding the study as a whole: A strong correlation was found between TCR beta diversity and the percentage of naive T cells.

Total RNA extracted from each sample amounted to at least 6 micrograms. For the second PCR, which ran for roughly 7 to 11 cycles, a sample-barcoded 5' primer and a J-beta primer mix were used. With 12 random nucleotides, a template-switch adaptor tagged each individual cDNA molecule. TCRdb ran MiXCR on the 5' RACE reads and lists one entry per CDR3 protein. The table lists about a million distinct CDR3 sequences, more than 30% of them singletons. The CDR3 is made up of 14 amino acids. Germline V gives CDR1 LGHNT, CDR2 FRNRAP. Trimming left V 5 bases short and J 6 bases short, with 17 bases between. Worth noting for this clonotype: Its target is not known.

The chain uses TRBV12-5 and TRBJ2-7; D might be TRBD2 (6 bases). Sequencing was carried out using blood. This clonotype was obtained from a man in his late teens or twenties in good health. DNA for the CDR3: TGTGCTAGTGGTCCCGATTTGTTCGGGGGCGAGCAGTACTTC. Its protein product is CASGPDLFGGEQYF.